This T cell receptor beta chain was recorded in a study of CXCR3-negative and CXCR3-positive naive CD8 T cells. Whole-study results and caveats: Hydrophobicity was higher for TRB CDR3s found in CXCR3-positive naive cells than in CXCR3-negative naive cells. TRBV-TRBJ usage was similar across naive CXCR3 subsets but distinct in memory cells. Surface CD5 looked about the same in the naive subsets, so the authors worked out TCR strength from TRB CDR3 properties.

The CDR3 contains 14 residues. Germline loops: CDR1 SGHVS, CDR2 FQNEAQ. Naivety in CD8+ T cells corresponded to a CD45RO-CCR7+CD27+CD95- phenotype. This clonotype counts as medium-sized by frequency. Its antigen is not identified. UMI-labeled 5' RACE TRB cDNA libraries were prepared from the cells. TCRdb re-called the 5' RACE reads and gives one entry per CDR3 protein, without DNA. This table holds approximately 3,100 distinct CDR3 sequences. V is TRBV7-8 and J is TRBJ2-2. Sequencing input: naive CXCR3+ CD8+ T cells from blood. Specified subset: CD45RO-CCR7+CD27+CD95- naive CD8+ T cells expressing CXCR3 (TNR3+). The TCR originated in a human donor in good health. Some clones in this sample may be carry-over from other donors' samples. The CDR3 protein is CASSFWLDTGELFF.